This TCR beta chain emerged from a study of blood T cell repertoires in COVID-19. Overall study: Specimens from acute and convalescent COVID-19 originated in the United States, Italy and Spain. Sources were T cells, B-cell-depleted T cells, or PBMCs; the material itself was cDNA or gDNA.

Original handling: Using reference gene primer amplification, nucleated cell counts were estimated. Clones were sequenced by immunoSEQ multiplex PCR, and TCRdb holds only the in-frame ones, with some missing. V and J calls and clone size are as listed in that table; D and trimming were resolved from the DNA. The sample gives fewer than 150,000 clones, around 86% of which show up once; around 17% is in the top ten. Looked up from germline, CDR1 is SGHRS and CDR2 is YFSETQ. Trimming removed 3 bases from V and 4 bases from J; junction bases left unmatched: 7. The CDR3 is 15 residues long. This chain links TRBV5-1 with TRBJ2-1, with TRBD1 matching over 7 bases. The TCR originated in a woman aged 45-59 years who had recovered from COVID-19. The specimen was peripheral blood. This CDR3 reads CASSSLGQSYNEQFF. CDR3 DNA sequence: TGCGCCAGCAGCTCCCTGGGACAGTCTTACAATGAGCAGTTCTTC.